These T cell receptor beta chains were read from a single sample in a study of blood T cell repertoires in COVID-19. Only in-frame clones appear in the TCRdb table, and some are missing; sequencing was by immunoSEQ multiplex PCR. The top ten clones hold less than 2% of a sample with about 400,000 clones, under 90% of them seen once. The sequencing input was PBMCs or T cells enriched from blood (not recorded which). These receptors were obtained from a woman aged 25-40 years who had recovered from COVID-19. The CDR3 runs from the conserved cysteine through the conserved F or W. D genes are given only for firm matches. Not every row has a clone size; where given, it reads once, few, many or a size class.

v_gene,abundance,j_gene,d_gene,CDR3aa,CDR3nt
TRBV10-3,.,TRBJ2-7,.,CAILADSYEQYF,TGTGCCATCCTCGCGGACAGCTACGAGCAGTACTTC
TRBV27,.,TRBJ2-7,.,CASSAGPGYEQYF,TGTGCCAGCAGTGCCGGGCCAGGGTACGAGCAGTACTTC
TRBV5-1,.,TRBJ1-1,.,CASSLGLVNTEAFF,TGCGCCAGCAGCCTGGGACTGGTTAACACTGAAGCTTTCTTT
TRBV29-1,.,TRBJ1-1,.,CSVDTDSPRLAFF,TGCAGCGTTGACACAGATAGTCCCAGGTTGGCTTTCTTT
TRBV4-2,.,TRBJ1-5,.,CASSQDPGHLLPNQPQHF,TGTGCCAGCAGCCAAGACCCGGGACACCTTCTACCAAATCAGCCCCAGCATTTT
TRBV14,.,TRBJ1-4,TRBD1,CASSQLYRGRSTNEKLFF,TGTGCCAGCAGCCAACTGTACAGGGGGCGTTCGACTAATGAAAAACTGTTTTTT
TRBV5-1,.,TRBJ1-4,.,CASSSRQVGEKLFF,TGCGCCAGCAGCTCAAGACAGGTCGGTGAAAAACTGTTTTTT
TRBV4-3,.,TRBJ1-1,TRBD1,CASSLDRGTEAFF,TGCGCCAGCAGCCTGGACAGGGGCACTGAAGCTTTCTTT
TRBV5-4,.,TRBJ1-1,TRBD1,CASRAGQGEGVTEAFF,TGTGCCAGCAGGGCAGGACAGGGGGAAGGCGTCACTGAAGCTTTCTTT
TRBV7-9,.,TRBJ2-2,TRBD1,CASSLRQGQGAGELFF,TGTGCCAGCAGCTTAAGACAGGGTCAGGGAGCCGGGGAGCTGTTTTTT
TRBV9,.,TRBJ2-1,.,CASSPLGDSPYVDYNEQFF,TGTGCCAGCAGCCCTCTGGGGGACTCACCCTATGTAGACTACAATGAGCAGTTCTTC
TRBV6-6,.,TRBJ2-1,.,CASNRGRDEQFF,TGTGCCAGCAACCGAGGGCGGGATGAGCAGTTCTTC
TRBV5-6,.,TRBJ2-4,TRBD2,CASNPLAGDPFGKNIQYF,TGTGCCAGCAACCCACTAGCGGGAGACCCCTTTGGCAAAAACATTCAGTACTTC
TRBV18,.,TRBJ2-4,.,CASSQLGDIQYF,TGTGCCAGCTCACAGCTAGGGGACATTCAGTACTTC
TRBV30,.,TRBJ1-2,.,CAWSVLRSGGRGYTF,TGTGCCTGGAGTGTACTTCGCTCGGGGGGCCGGGGCTACACCTTC
TRBV2,.,TRBJ2-3,.,CASILAPDTQYF,TGTGCCAGCATTCTAGCCCCTGATACGCAGTATTTT
TRBV19,.,TRBJ1-5,.,CASSISGASSPQHF,TGTGCCAGTAGTATATCAGGGGCCTCATCGCCCCAGCATTTT
TRBV11-3,.,TRBJ2-3,TRBD2,CASSARLAGGPDTQYF,TGTGCCAGCAGCGCTCGACTAGCGGGAGGACCAGATACGCAGTATTTT
TRBV7-9,.,TRBJ1-4,.,CASSPPSIANEKLFF,TGTGCCAGCAGCCCCCCGAGTATAGCTAATGAAAAACTGTTTTTT
TRBV5-6,.,TRBJ1-5,.,CASSLGHYNQPQHF,TGTGCCAGCAGCTTGGGACATTACAATCAGCCCCAGCATTTT
TRBV5-5,.,TRBJ1-2,.,CASTLNTNYGYTF,TGTGCCAGCACCTTGAACACTAACTATGGCTACACCTTC
TRBV5-4,.,TRBJ1-1,.,CASSLGSGTEAFF,TGTGCCAGCAGCTTGGGGTCAGGCACTGAAGCTTTCTTT
TRBV2,.,TRBJ1-2,.,CASSEERVRGYTF,TGTGCCAGCAGTGAAGAGAGGGTTCGCGGCTACACCTTC
TRBV18,few,TRBJ2-7,TRBD1,CASSPRSGTASYEQYF,TGTGCCAGCTCACCAAGGTCCGGGACAGCATCCTACGAGCAGTACTTC
TRBV19,.,TRBJ2-1,TRBD1,CASNDRGNNEQFF,TGTGCCAGTAATGACAGGGGCAACAATGAGCAGTTCTTC